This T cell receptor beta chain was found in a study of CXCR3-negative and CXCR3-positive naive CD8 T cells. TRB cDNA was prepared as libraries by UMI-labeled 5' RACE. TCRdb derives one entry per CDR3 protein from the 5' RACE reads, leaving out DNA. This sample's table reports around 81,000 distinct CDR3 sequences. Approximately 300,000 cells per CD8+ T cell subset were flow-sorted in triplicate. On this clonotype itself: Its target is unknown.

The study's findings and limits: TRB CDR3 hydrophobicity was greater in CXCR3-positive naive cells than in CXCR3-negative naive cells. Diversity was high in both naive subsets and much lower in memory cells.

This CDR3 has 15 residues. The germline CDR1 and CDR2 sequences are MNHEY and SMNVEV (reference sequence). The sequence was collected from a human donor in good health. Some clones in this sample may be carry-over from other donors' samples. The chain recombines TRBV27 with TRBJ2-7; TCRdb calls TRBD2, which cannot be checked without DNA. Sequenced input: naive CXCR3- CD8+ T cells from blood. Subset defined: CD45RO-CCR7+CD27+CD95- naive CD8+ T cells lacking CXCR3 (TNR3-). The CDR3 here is CASSYTGTSGIEQYF.